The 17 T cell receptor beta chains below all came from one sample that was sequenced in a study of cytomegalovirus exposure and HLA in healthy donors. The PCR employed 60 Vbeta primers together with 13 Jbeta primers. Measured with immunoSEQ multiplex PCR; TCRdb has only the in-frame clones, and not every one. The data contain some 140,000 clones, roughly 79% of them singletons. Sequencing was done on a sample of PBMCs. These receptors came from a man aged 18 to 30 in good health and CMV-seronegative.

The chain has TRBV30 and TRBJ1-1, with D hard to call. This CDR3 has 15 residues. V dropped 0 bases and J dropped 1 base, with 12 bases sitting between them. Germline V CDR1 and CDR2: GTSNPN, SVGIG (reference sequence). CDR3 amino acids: CAWSVLAGRNTEAFF. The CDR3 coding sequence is TGTGCCTGGAGTGTACTCGCAGGCCGGAACACTGAAGCTTTCTTT. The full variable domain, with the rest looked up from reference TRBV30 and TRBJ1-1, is SQTIHQWPATLVQPVGSPLSLECTVEGTSNPNLYWYRQAAGRGLQLLFYSVGIGQISSEVPQNLSASRPQDRQFILSSKKLLLSDSGFYLCAWSVLAGRNTEAFFGQGTRLTVV.

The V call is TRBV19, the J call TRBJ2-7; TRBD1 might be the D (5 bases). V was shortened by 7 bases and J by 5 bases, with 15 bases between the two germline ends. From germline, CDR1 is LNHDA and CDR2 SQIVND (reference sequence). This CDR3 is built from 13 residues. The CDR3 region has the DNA TGTGCCAGTACTCCCCCGCAGGGCCACGAGCAGTACTTC. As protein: CASTPPQGHEQYF.

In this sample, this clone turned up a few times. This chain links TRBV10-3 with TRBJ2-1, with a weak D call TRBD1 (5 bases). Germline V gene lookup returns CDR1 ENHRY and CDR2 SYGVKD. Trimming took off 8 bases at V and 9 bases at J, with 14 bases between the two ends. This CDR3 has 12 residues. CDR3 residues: CAIGAQGVEQFF. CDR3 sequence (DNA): TGTGCCATCGGGGCGCAGGGCGTTGAGCAGTTCTTC.

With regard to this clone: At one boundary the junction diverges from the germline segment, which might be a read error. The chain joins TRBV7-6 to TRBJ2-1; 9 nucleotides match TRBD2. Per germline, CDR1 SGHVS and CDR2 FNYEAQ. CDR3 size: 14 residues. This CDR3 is CASSPSGGISGLLF. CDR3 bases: TGTGCCAGCAGCCCCAGCGGGGGGATCTCCGGTCTCCTCTTC.

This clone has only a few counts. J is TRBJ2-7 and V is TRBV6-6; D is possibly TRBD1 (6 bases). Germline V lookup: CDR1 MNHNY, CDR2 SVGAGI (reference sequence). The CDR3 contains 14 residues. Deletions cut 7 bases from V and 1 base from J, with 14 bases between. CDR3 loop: CASTFGQLSYEQYF. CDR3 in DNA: TGTGCCAGCACTTTCGGACAGCTATCCTACGAGCAGTACTTC.

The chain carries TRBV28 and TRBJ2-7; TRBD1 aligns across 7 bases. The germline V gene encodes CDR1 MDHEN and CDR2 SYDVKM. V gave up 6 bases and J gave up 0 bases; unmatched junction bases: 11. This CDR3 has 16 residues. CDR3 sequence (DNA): TGTGCCAGCAGCTCCCCAGACAGGGCAGTCTCCTACGAGCAGTACGTC. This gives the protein CASSSPDRAVSYEQYV.

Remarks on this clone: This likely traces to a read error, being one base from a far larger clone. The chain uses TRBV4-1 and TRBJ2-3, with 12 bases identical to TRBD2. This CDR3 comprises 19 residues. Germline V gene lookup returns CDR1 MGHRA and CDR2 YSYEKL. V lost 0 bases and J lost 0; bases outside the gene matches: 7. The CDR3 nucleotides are TGCGCCAGCAGCCAAGATCCAACTAGCGGGGGGCCAAGCACAGATACGCAGTATTTT. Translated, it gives CASSQDPTSGGPSTDTQYF.

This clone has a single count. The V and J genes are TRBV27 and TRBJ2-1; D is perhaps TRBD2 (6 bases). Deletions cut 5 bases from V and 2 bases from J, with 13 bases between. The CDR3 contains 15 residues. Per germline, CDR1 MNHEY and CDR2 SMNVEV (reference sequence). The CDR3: CASSMSGVPYNEQFF. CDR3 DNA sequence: TGTGCCAGCAGTATGTCGGGGGTGCCCTACAATGAGCAGTTCTTC.

For the CDR3, the DNA is TGTGCCAGCAGCTTAGTTCCACAGTTGGGCGGGGAGCTGTTTTTT. It encodes CASSLVPQLGGELFF. This chain links TRBV7-2 with TRBJ2-2; D not resolved. The CDR3 is 15 amino acids. Trimming pared 1 base from V and 7 bases from J, leaving 13 bases between. Germline loops: CDR1 SGHTA, CDR2 FQGNSA.

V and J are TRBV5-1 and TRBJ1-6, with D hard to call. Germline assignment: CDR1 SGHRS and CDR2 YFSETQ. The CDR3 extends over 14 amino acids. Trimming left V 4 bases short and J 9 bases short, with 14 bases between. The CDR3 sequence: CASSLTLAGSPLHF. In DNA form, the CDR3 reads TGCGCCAGCAGCCTGACCCTGGCGGGTTCACCCCTCCACTTT.

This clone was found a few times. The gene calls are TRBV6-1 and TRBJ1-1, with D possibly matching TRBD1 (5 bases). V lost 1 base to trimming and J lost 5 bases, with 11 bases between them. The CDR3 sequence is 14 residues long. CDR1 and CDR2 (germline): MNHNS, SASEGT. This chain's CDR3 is CASSEVRRTTEAFF. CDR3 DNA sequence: TGTGCCAGCAGTGAAGTTCGAAGGACAACTGAAGCTTTCTTT.

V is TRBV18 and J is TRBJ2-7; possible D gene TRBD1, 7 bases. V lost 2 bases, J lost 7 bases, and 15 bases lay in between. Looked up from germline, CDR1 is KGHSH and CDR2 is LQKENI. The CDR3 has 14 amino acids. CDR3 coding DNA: TGTGCCAGCTCACCAGACAGGGCCGCGGGGGAGCAGTACTTC. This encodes CASSPDRAAGEQYF. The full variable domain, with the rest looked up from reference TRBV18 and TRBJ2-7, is NAGVMQNPRHLVRRRGQEARLRCSPMKGHSHVYWYRQLPEEGLKFMVYLQKENIIDESGMPKERFSAEFPKEGPSILRIQQVVRGDSAAYFCASSPDRAAGEQYFGPGTRLTVT.

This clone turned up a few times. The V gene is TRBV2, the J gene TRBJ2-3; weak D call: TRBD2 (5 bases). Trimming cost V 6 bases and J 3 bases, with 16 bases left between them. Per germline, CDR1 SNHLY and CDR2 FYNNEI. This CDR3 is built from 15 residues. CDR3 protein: CASSFGLAGTDTQYF. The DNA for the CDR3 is TGTGCCAGCAGCTTTGGGCTAGCTGGAACAGATACGCAGTATTTT.

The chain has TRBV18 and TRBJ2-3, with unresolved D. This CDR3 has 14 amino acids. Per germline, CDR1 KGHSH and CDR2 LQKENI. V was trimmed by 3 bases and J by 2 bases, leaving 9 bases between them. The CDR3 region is CASSPPEVTDTQYF. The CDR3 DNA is TGTGCCAGCTCACCTCCCGAGGTCACAGATACGCAGTATTTT.

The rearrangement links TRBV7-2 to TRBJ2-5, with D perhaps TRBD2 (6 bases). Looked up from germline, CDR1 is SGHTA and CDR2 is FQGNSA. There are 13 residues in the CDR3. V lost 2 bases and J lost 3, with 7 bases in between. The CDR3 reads CASSLWGEETQYF. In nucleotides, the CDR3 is TGTGCCAGCAGCTTATGGGGGGAAGAGACCCAGTACTTC.

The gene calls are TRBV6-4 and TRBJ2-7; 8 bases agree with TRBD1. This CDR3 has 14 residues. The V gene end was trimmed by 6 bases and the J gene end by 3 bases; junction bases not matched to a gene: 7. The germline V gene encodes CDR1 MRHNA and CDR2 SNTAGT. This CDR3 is CASREGQANYEQYV. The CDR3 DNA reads TGTGCCAGCAGGGAGGGACAGGCGAACTACGAGCAGTACGTC.

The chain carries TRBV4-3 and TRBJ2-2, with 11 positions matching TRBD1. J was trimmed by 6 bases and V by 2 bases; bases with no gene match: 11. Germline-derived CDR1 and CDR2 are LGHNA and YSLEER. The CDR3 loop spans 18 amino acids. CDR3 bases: TGCGCCAGCAGCCAATACGCTAGGACAGGGGGCATAGCCGGGGAGCTGTTTTTT. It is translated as CASSQYARTGGIAGELFF.